This entry lists 23 T cell receptor beta chains sequenced from one sample in a study of T cell repertoires in cytomegalovirus infection. MiXCR, run by TCRdb on the reads, gives a single entry per CDR3 protein. Altogether a few hundred thousand distinct CDR3 sequences are present, roughly 13% being singletons, with the ten largest covering 8.5% to 10%. Sequenced sample: PBMCs. These TCRs come from a human donor in good health (CMV status not recorded). Some clones in this sample may be carry-over from other donors' samples.

This clonotype was detected ten times or more. The chain employs TRBV6-2 or TRBV6-3 and TRBJ2-7; 9 nucleotides match TRBD2. CDR3 length equals 18 residues. Germline V CDR1 and CDR2: MNHEY, SVGEGT. V was clipped by 2 bases and J by 0 bases; unmatched bases: 11. The CDR3 bases are TGTGCCAGCAGTTACAGGGCTAGCGGGACCGTTAGCTCCTACGAGCAGTACTTC. Its protein product is CASSYRASGTVSSYEQYF.

This clonotype occurred many times. The J gene is TRBJ1-2, the V gene TRBV20-1; a possible D gene is TRBD1 (6 bases). With 0 bases removed from V and 10 bases from J, the gap between germline ends came to 12 bases. This CDR3 comprises 12 residues. The V gene's germline CDR1 is DFQATT and CDR2 SNEGSKA (reference sequence). CDR3 sequence: CSARERDTIYTF. Written as DNA, the CDR3 is TGCAGTGCTAGAGAAAGGGACACAATCTACACCTTC.

This clonotype was seen ten or more times. The rearrangement uses TRBV25-1 and TRBJ1-2; no reliable D call. The CDR3 has 14 residues. The V gene lost 2 bases and the J gene lost 4 bases, with 11 bases spanning the gap. Germline V gene data show CDR1 as MGHDK and CDR2 as SYGVNS. CDR3 bases: TGTGCCAGCAGTGAAAAGTTCTTGGGCTATGGCTACACCTTC. Protein sequence: CASSEKFLGYGYTF.

This clonotype was seen many times. V gene TRBV2 combines with J gene TRBJ2-7; D uncertain. This CDR3 comprises 14 residues. With 6 bases removed from V and 2 bases from J, the gap between germline ends came to 14 bases. CDR1 SNHLY and CDR2 FYNNEI come from the germline V gene. The CDR3 DNA reads TGTGCCAGCAGCCGCACACGGTGGGCCTACGAGCAGTACTTC. This codes for CASSRTRWAYEQYF.

The gene calls are TRBV5-8 and TRBJ1-1; D is uncertain. CDR3 length: 18 residues. CDR1 and CDR2 (germline): SGHTS, YDEGEE. V was shortened by 2 bases and J by 0 bases, with 20 bases between the two germline ends. Here the CDR3 reads CASSFGVWVRSMNTEAFF. CDR3 coding DNA: TGTGCCAGCAGCTTTGGGGTATGGGTGAGATCCATGAACACTGAAGCTTTCTTT.

In its sample, this clonotype was seen many times. The rearrangement joins TRBV12-3 or TRBV12-4 to TRBJ1-6; D is unclear. The germline V and J ends were trimmed by 6 bases and 12 bases, with 9 bases remaining between them. The CDR3 covers 11 residues. CDR3 in DNA: TGTGCCAGCAGCCTCTTAGGACCCCTCCACTTT. This sequence encodes CASSLLGPLHF.

This clonotype appeared a few times. The V and J genes are TRBV3-1 and TRBJ2-7, with D possibly called TRBD1 or TRBD2 (5 bases each). Germline V gene lookup returns CDR1 LGHDT and CDR2 YNNKEL (reference sequence). This CDR3 has 16 amino acids. The ends were cut back, 2 bases at V and 0 bases at J, with 14 bases in the middle. Here the CDR3 DNA reads TGTGCCAGCAGCCAACGGGGACCGAGTAGCTCCTACGAGCAGTACTTC. This translates into CASSQRGPSSSYEQYF.

The chain is built from TRBV20-1 and TRBJ1-1, with a possible D match to TRBD1 (6 bases). CDR1 is DFQATT, CDR2 SNEGSKA, per germline (reference sequence). This CDR3 has 15 residues. V was shortened by 5 bases and J by 6 bases, with 22 bases between the two germline ends. The CDR3 DNA sequence: TGCAGTGCTTTAGGGGGTTTCGGTTTAATGGCTGAAGCTTTCTTT. Protein sequence: CSALGGFGLMAEAFF.

This clonotype was recorded a few times. V gene TRBV10-3 combines with J gene TRBJ1-3, with D tentatively TRBD1 (5 bases). This CDR3 has 13 residues. Germline CDR1 ENHRY, CDR2 SYGVKD. Deletions cut 2 bases from V and 3 bases from J, with 5 bases between. This CDR3 reads CAISEDSGNTIYF. For the CDR3, the DNA is TGTGCCATCAGTGAGGACAGTGGAAACACCATATATTTT.

This clonotype was seen many times. The chain has TRBV7-8 and TRBJ2-3; D is unclear. CDR3 size: 13 residues. V was cut by 3 bases and J by 4 bases, with 8 bases left in between. Germline-derived CDR1 and CDR2 are SGHVS and FQNEAQ. CDR3 sequence: CASSFFRADTQYF. Written as DNA, the CDR3 is TGTGCCAGCAGCTTTTTTCGGGCAGATACGCAGTATTTT.

The chain carries TRBV28 and TRBJ1-5; unclear D gene. V shed 8 bases and J shed 4 bases, with 12 bases lying between them. CDR1 MDHEN and CDR2 SYDVKM come from the germline V gene. This CDR3 contains 13 residues. The CDR3 here is CASASLGNQPQHF. The CDR3 DNA sequence: TGTGCCAGCGCAAGTTTGGGGAATCAGCCCCAGCATTTT.

This chain connects TRBV28 to TRBJ2-1; TRBD2 is a possible D gene (7 bases). Germline CDR1 reads MDHEN; CDR2 reads SYDVKM. V dropped 6 bases and J dropped 2 bases, with 32 bases sitting between them. CDR3 size: 21 residues. CDR3 coding DNA: TGTGCCAGCAGCCCCCCGAGGGGGGGCAGGCTAGCGGTCCCCCCCTACAATGAGCAGTTCTTC. Its protein product is CASSPPRGGRLAVPPYNEQFF.

CDR3 bases: TGTGCCAGCAGTTACCTTCAACCGGGACTAGCAGCCTCCCCGGGGCAGTTCTTC. Translation: CASSYLQPGLAASPGQFF. The chain couples TRBV6-2 or TRBV6-3 to TRBJ2-1; TRBD2 matches 9 bases. Germline assignment: CDR1 MNHEY and CDR2 SVGEGT. This CDR3 has 18 residues. With 2 bases clipped from V and 12 bases from J, the junction kept 20 bases outside the gene matches.

This clonotype showed up just a few times. This sequence joins TRBV11-2 and TRBJ2-7, with 9 bases identical to TRBD2. Trimming took 5 bases from V and 3 from J; bases not matched to a gene: 11. This CDR3 has 16 residues. Germline V lookup: CDR1 SGHAT, CDR2 FQNNGV. The DNA of the CDR3 is TGTGCCAGCAGCCGACTATCTAGCGGGATGTACTACGAGCAGTACTTC. Translating it yields CASSRLSSGMYYEQYF.

This chain connects TRBV6-5 to TRBJ2-7, with a tentative D call TRBD1 (6 bases). Germline assignment: CDR1 MNHEY and CDR2 SVGAGI. There are 15 residues in the CDR3. Trimming removed 6 bases from V and 2 bases from J, with 17 bases in between. The CDR3 DNA follows: TGTGCCAGCAGCTCCGGCCCAAGGGGGACCTACGAGCAGTACTTC. Translation gives CASSSGPRGTYEQYF.

This clonotype was found many times. The V gene is TRBV7-2, the J gene TRBJ1-4; 8 positions agree with TRBD1. The CDR3 consists of 14 residues. V shed 5 bases, J shed 7 bases, and the junction held 6 bases outside the gene matches. Germline V gives CDR1 SGHTA, CDR2 FQGNSA. The CDR3 sequence: CASSTQGAGEKLFF. CDR3 coding DNA: TGTGCCAGCAGCACGCAGGGGGCAGGTGAAAAACTGTTTTTT.

This clonotype came up many times. The chain joins TRBV7-3 to TRBJ2-7, with TRBD2 matching over 12 bases. This CDR3 has 16 amino acids. J was trimmed by 7 bases and V by 4 bases; bases with no gene match: 11. Germline CDR1 SGHTA, CDR2 FQGTGA. This chain's CDR3 is CASSSRLAGELGEQYF. The CDR3 DNA reads as TGTGCCAGCAGCTCGAGACTAGCGGGAGAACTTGGGGAGCAGTACTTC. The full variable domain, in which reference TRBV7-3 and TRBJ2-7 provide the parts outside the CDR3, is GAGVSQTPSNKVTEKGKYVELRCDPISGHTALYWYRQSLGQGPEFLIYFQGTGAADDSGLPNDRFFAVRPEGSVSTLKIQRTERGDSAVYLCASSSRLAGELGEQYFGPGTRLTVT.

This clonotype was observed at least ten times. This chain joins TRBV7-2 and TRBJ2-7; D remains ambiguous. Trimming took off 5 bases at V and 4 bases at J, with 6 bases between the two ends. Germline V gives CDR1 SGHTA, CDR2 FQGNSA. The CDR3 has 11 amino acids. The CDR3 region is CASSPRYEQYF. The CDR3 DNA sequence: TGTGCCAGCAGCCCTAGATACGAGCAGTACTTC.

On this clonotype: Since no conserved phenylalanine or tryptophan closes the CDR3, a read error is the likely cause. This chain joins TRBV7-3 and TRBJ2-1; D gene ambiguous. This CDR3 is built from 12 residues. The ends were cut back, 3 bases at V and 4 bases at J, with 4 bases in the middle. CDR1 SGHTA and CDR2 FQGTGA come from the germline V gene. The CDR3 loop reads CASSLVYNEQFL. CDR3 nucleotide sequence: TGTGCCAGCAGCTTGGTTTACAATGAGCAGTTCTTA.

This clonotype was observed at least ten times. The gene calls are TRBV20-1 and TRBJ1-1; 9 positions match TRBD1. The CDR3 runs 18 residues. V was pared by 0 bases and J by 1 base, with 12 bases of the junction left unmatched. CDR1 is DFQATT and CDR2 is SNEGSKA in the germline V gene (reference sequence). In DNA, the CDR3 is TGCAGTGCTAGAGATCCCGGGACAGGGACCAAGGCGAACACTGAAGCTTTCTTT. As protein: CSARDPGTGTKANTEAFF.

The sample holds many counts of this clonotype. The chain joins TRBV28 to TRBJ2-3; 12 nucleotides align to TRBD1. The CDR3 sequence is 15 residues long. CDR1 is MDHEN and CDR2 is SYDVKM in the germline V gene. The V and J ends lost 7 bases and 6 bases, in that order; junction bases with no gene match: 8. CDR3 in amino acids: CASNQGTGGLDTQYF. In DNA form, the CDR3 reads TGTGCCAGCAACCAGGGGACAGGGGGCCTGGATACGCAGTATTTT.

There are many counts of this clonotype. This chain joins TRBV7-9 and TRBJ1-4, with TRBD1 matching over 9 bases. Germline trimming cut 5 bases from V and 8 bases from J; bases unmatched to any gene: 6. The germline CDR1 and CDR2 sequences are SEHNR and FQNEAQ (reference sequence). The CDR3 extends over 14 amino acids. The CDR3 bases are TGTGCCAGCAGCCTACAGGGGGCGCGAGAAAAACTGTTTTTT. Its translation: CASSLQGAREKLFF.

This clonotype was observed a handful of times. V and J are TRBV7-2 and TRBJ2-5; tentatively, D is TRBD1 (5 bases). Trimming took 1 base from V and 6 from J, leaving 12 bases between them. In germline, CDR1 is SGHTA, CDR2 FQGNSA. The length of the CDR3 is 14 residues. CDR3: CASSLGAPGKTQYF. The CDR3 DNA follows: TGTGCCAGCAGCTTAGGGGCTCCAGGGAAGACCCAGTACTTC.